The sequence of this TCR beta chain was determined in a study of Ad26.COV2.S vaccination and SARS-CoV-2 variants. Study-level findings and limits: Total T cell responses were possibly underestimated by TCR breadth and depth analyses.

Comment on this clone: Its matching antigen is unknown.

The data were produced by immunoSEQ multiplex PCR, yet TCRdb's version contains in-frame clones alone and is incomplete. This sample has about 240,000 clones; around 89% occur once, and the top ten carry around a tenth. The germline V gene has CDR1 SGHNT and CDR2 YYREEE (reference sequence). Unmatched junction bases numbered 10, after V lost 4 bases and J lost 7 bases. The CDR3 totals 16 residues. Noted treatment: roughly 19 received Ad26.COV2.S at low or high dose, single or two shots; roughly five received placebo; per-sample allocation not given. Sample collection was performed on day 63 after the first vaccine or placebo injection. Boston supplied an adult donor aged 18-55 years. This vaccine is an Ad26 vector that expresses the Wuhan-strain SARS-CoV-2 spike.

The chain combines TRBV5-4 with TRBJ2-5, with 13 nucleotides matching TRBD2. The sequence was obtained from a person between 18 and 65 years old who received the Ad26.COV2.S COVID-19 vaccine or a placebo. The source material was peripheral blood, sampled in a trial of Ad26.COV2.S vaccine versus placebo. The CDR3 sequence is CASSAGLAGAHVTQYF. CDR3 DNA: TGTGCCAGCAGCGCCGGACTAGCGGGGGCTCATGTGACCCAGTACTTC.